This T cell receptor (beta chain) was documented in a study of blood T cell repertoires in COVID-19. At the level of the study: Sources were T cells, B-cell-depleted T cells, or PBMCs; the material itself was cDNA or gDNA.

The germline V gene has CDR1 SNHLY and CDR2 FYNNEI. The CDR3 consists of 16 residues. Trimming left V 4 bases short and J 0 bases short, with 16 bases between. Sequencing was performed with immunoSEQ multiplex PCR; in TCRdb, only in-frame clones are kept and a portion is missing. The table records 95,000 to 150,000 clones, 84% of them present only once. The receptor's source is a woman aged 25-40 years who had recovered from COVID-19. Material: PBMCs or T cells enriched from blood (not recorded which). This chain connects TRBV2 to TRBJ2-7, with a possible D match to TRBD2 (5 bases). CDR3 nucleotide sequence: TGTGCCAGCAGTGGACATTGGACGGGGAGCTCCTACGAGCAGTACTTC. Its translation is CASSGHWTGSSYEQYF.